Below are 18 T cell receptor beta chains sequenced from a single sample in a study of cytomegalovirus exposure and HLA in healthy donors. 13 Jbeta primers and 60 Vbeta primers were used for the PCR. Clones were read by immunoSEQ multiplex PCR, and TCRdb kept only the in-frame ones, dropping some. The sample's table shows some 130,000 clones. The specimen sequenced was PBMCs. Source of these receptors: a woman in her thirties or forties in good health and CMV-seropositive.

The gene calls are TRBV6-6 and TRBJ2-5; 7 positions agree with TRBD1. V was clipped by 9 bases and J by 4 bases; unmatched bases: 5. The CDR3 length is 12 residues. The germline gives CDR1 MNHNY, CDR2 SVGAGI (reference sequence). DNA for the CDR3: TGTGCCAGTAAACAGGGGTTAGAGACCCAGTACTTC. Translation: CASKQGLETQYF.

V gene TRBV10-1 combines with J gene TRBJ2-1, with D maybe TRBD2 (6 bases). Germline V CDR1 and CDR2: WNHNN, SYGVQD (reference sequence). CDR3 length: 14 residues. The V and J ends lost 10 bases and 6 bases respectively, with 19 bases between them. CDR3 nucleotides: TGCGCCACCCCCGGGAGAGTCCCCCCCAATGAGCAGTTCTTC. Its protein product is CATPGRVPPNEQFF.

The genes are TRBV30 and TRBJ1-5, with 11 bases that match TRBD1. CDR3 length: 17 residues. The V segment lost 2 bases and the J segment 0 bases; nucleotides outside the gene matches: 6. The V gene's germline CDR1 is GTSNPN and CDR2 SVGIG (reference sequence). CDR3 DNA sequence: TGTGCCTGGAGTTGGACAGGGGGCGCCTATAGCAATCAGCCCCAGCATTTT. This codes for CAWSWTGGAYSNQPQHF.

V usage is TRBV4-1 and J usage is TRBJ2-1; tentatively, D is TRBD2 (6 bases). Between the trimmed V and J ends, which lost 4 bases and 7 bases, there was a span of 23 bases. The CDR3 runs 17 residues. Germline CDR1 is MGHRA and CDR2 is YSYEKL. The CDR3 loop is CASSRGDKLARLNEQFF. CDR3 nucleotides: TGCGCCAGCAGCCGGGGGGATAAACTAGCCAGATTAAATGAGCAGTTCTTC.

The rearrangement links TRBV7-2 to TRBJ2-5; the D gene is possibly TRBD2 (6 bases). The CDR3 loop spans 15 amino acids. Germline V lookup: CDR1 SGHTA, CDR2 FQGNSA. Trimming removed 5 bases from V and 5 bases from J, with 18 bases in between. CDR3 amino acids: CASSRGGQGTETQYF. DNA for the CDR3: TGTGCCAGCAGCCGAGGAGGGCAGGGTACTGAGACCCAGTACTTC.

The chain is built from TRBV9 and TRBJ2-2; D may be TRBD2 (5 bases). V was clipped by 0 bases and J by 4 bases, with 13 bases between them. Per germline, CDR1 SGDLS and CDR2 YYNGEE. This CDR3 has 16 amino acids. Here the CDR3 reads CASSVGFNEGTGELFF. In DNA, the CDR3 is TGTGCCAGCAGCGTAGGGTTTAACGAGGGCACCGGGGAGCTGTTTTTT. Based on the CDR3 plus reference TRBV9 and TRBJ2-2, the full variable domain is DSGVTQTPKHLITATGQRVTLRCSPRSGDLSVYWYQQSLDQGLQFLIQYYNGEERAKGNILERFSAQQFPDLHSELNLSSLELGDSALYFCASSVGFNEGTGELFFGEGSRLTVL.

The chain is built from TRBV5-1 and TRBJ2-7; TRBD1 aligns across 9 bases. The CDR3 has 15 amino acids. Germline-derived CDR1 and CDR2 are SGHRS and YFSETQ. The V gene end was trimmed by 3 bases and the J gene end by 5 bases; junction bases not matched to a gene: 9. Written as DNA, the CDR3 is TGCGCCAGCAGCTGGACCGGGACAGGGACTCACGAGCAGTACTTC. It is translated as CASSWTGTGTHEQYF. The full variable domain, rest sourced from reference TRBV5-1 and TRBJ2-7, is KAGVTQTPRYLIKTRGQQVTLSCSPISGHRSVSWYQQTPGQGLQFLFEYFSETQRNKGNFPGRFSGRQFSNSRSEMNVSTLELGDSALYLCASSWTGTGTHEQYFGPGTRLTVT.

The chain links TRBV4-1 to TRBJ2-7; 8 nucleotides agree with TRBD1. The V and J ends lost 4 bases and 6 bases, in that order; junction bases with no gene match: 2. This CDR3 has 12 amino acids. CDR1 and CDR2 (germline): MGHRA, YSYEKL. DNA for the CDR3: TGCGCCAGCAGCCCAGGGGGCGGCGAGCAGTACTTC. It is translated as CASSPGGGEQYF.

This sequence joins TRBV7-6 and TRBJ2-7, with 7 positions matching TRBD1. The CDR3 runs to 16 residues. With 7 bases clipped from V and 4 bases from J, the junction kept 16 bases outside the gene matches. The germline V gene has CDR1 SGHVS and CDR2 FNYEAQ. CDR3 sequence reads: CASTPSEGAASYEQYF. Written as DNA, the CDR3 is TGTGCCAGCACCCCGAGTGAGGGGGCCGCTAGTTACGAGCAGTACTTC.

The chain employs TRBV28 and TRBJ1-4, with 8 bases aligning to TRBD1. The CDR3 has 15 amino acids. J was trimmed by 6 bases and V by 1 base; bases with no gene match: 4. Germline loops: CDR1 MDHEN, CDR2 SYDVKM. CDR3 in amino acids: CASSLFSGGDEKLFF. In DNA form, the CDR3 reads TGTGCCAGCAGTTTATTCTCAGGGGGCGATGAAAAACTGTTTTTT.

V and J are TRBV28 and TRBJ1-5, with 7 bases identical to TRBD1. V was pared by 8 bases and J by 5 bases, with 9 bases of the junction left unmatched. The germline V gene encodes CDR1 MDHEN and CDR2 SYDVKM. This CDR3 contains 14 residues. The CDR3 here is CASGADRLYQPQHF. CDR3 coding DNA: TGTGCCAGCGGAGCGGACAGGCTTTATCAGCCCCAGCATTTT.

The chain joins TRBV7-9 to TRBJ2-6; TRBD1 might be the D (6 bases). CDR3 length: 15 residues. CDR1 is SEHNR and CDR2 is FQNEAQ in the germline V gene (reference sequence). The V end lost 5 bases, the J end lost 9 bases, and 17 bases lay between the germline ends. CDR3 loop: CASSAPGHRVNVLTF. The DNA for the CDR3 is TGTGCCAGCAGCGCCCCGGGACACCGGGTCAACGTCCTGACTTTC.

The chain employs TRBV6-6 and TRBJ1-2; 10 bases align to TRBD1. The CDR3 covers 14 residues. V dropped 2 bases and J dropped 8; count of bases not matched to a gene: 5. Germline-derived CDR1 and CDR2 are MNHNY and SVGAGI (reference sequence). The CDR3 loop is CASSYQSGQGGYTF. The CDR3 bases are TGTGCCAGCAGTTACCAATCGGGACAGGGGGGCTACACCTTC.

The rearrangement links TRBV30 to TRBJ2-1; 7 bases fit TRBD2. J lost 7 bases, V lost 1 base, and 7 bases had no gene match. Germline loops: CDR1 GTSNPN, CDR2 SVGIG (reference sequence). This CDR3 contains 14 residues. The CDR3 loop is CAWSEERDGNEQFF. CDR3 DNA: TGTGCCTGGAGTGAGGAGCGGGATGGGAATGAGCAGTTCTTC.

The J gene is TRBJ2-3, the V gene TRBV28; perhaps TRBD2 as D (6 bases). Trimming took 2 bases from V and 6 from J, leaving 18 bases between them. CDR3 length equals 16 residues. Germline V gene sequence: CDR1 MDHEN, CDR2 SYDVKM. CDR3 in amino acids: CASSLLTSGRVDTQYF. CDR3 nucleotides: TGTGCCAGCAGTTTACTGACTAGTGGGCGGGTTGATACGCAGTATTTT.

The chain uses TRBV29-1 and TRBJ1-3, with D possibly being TRBD1 (5 bases). CDR3 length equals 16 residues. V was clipped by 6 bases and J by 0 bases, with 18 bases between them. CDR1 is SQVTM and CDR2 is ANQGSEA in the germline V gene. CDR3 residues: CSVLLLQDYSGNTIYF. DNA for the CDR3: TGCAGCGTCCTTCTCCTACAGGATTACTCTGGAAACACCATATATTTT.

V and J are TRBV27 and TRBJ2-1; 7 bases match TRBD2. The CDR3 runs 20 residues. J was trimmed by 0 bases and V by 7 bases; bases with no gene match: 21. CDR1 and CDR2 from the germline V gene are MNHEY and SMNVEV (reference sequence). The CDR3 loop reads CASTTISVASGRSSYNEQFF. CDR3 nucleotide sequence: TGTGCCAGCACCACTATTTCCGTAGCTAGCGGAAGGAGCTCCTACAATGAGCAGTTCTTC.

The chain uses TRBV6-6 and TRBJ1-1; D remains ambiguous. The CDR3 is 13 amino acids. Trimming shortened V by 4 bases and J by 8 bases, and 14 bases separated the two germline ends. Germline CDR1 reads MNHNY; CDR2 reads SVGAGI (reference sequence). The CDR3 here is CASSSVAVTEAFF. For the CDR3, the DNA is TGTGCCAGCAGTTCGGTAGCGGTCACGGAAGCTTTCTTT.